The clone carrying this TCR beta chain was recorded at least ten times. Its antigen is not identified. V was pared by 4 bases and J by 0 bases, with 2 bases of the junction left unmatched. CDR1 is MNHNS and CDR2 is SASEGT in the germline V gene. The CDR3 sequence is 14 residues long. This specimen comes from a study of T cell repertoires in cytomegalovirus infection. The overall study: Indicated by public TCR beta signatures were CMV infection and matching HLA type.

Findings and limits, study-wide: Cumulative public TCR beta family frequency identified carriers of CMV plus the relevant HLA. Dominating the ex vivo response were HLA-C-restricted CMV-specific TCR beta clonotypes.

TCRdb passed the reads through MiXCR, listing each CDR3 protein once. This table has some 400,000 distinct CDR3 sequences, 15% to 20% appearing once. This clonotype originated in a human donor in good health (CMV status not recorded). Some clones in this sample may be carry-over from other donors' samples. Sequences were obtained from PBMCs. The gene calls are TRBV6-1 and TRBJ2-7, with 8 bases identical to TRBD1. CDR3 sequence reads: CASSGDRSSYEQYF. The CDR3 DNA is TGTGCCAGCAGTGGGGACAGGAGCTCCTACGAGCAGTACTTC.